This TCR beta chain was observed in a study of cytomegalovirus exposure and HLA in healthy donors. Findings of the study overall: Some TCR beta chains (about 170 of them) were listed as cytomegalovirus-associated. Reports showed the classifier diagnosing cytomegalovirus status with high specificity and sensitivity. First-cohort TCR clusters were later found to tend to co-occur in the roughly 130 validation repertoires.

As to this clone: Antigen: not known.

Data came from immunoSEQ multiplex PCR; TCRdb stores just in-frame clones and leaves some out. The data contain approximately 270,000 clones, approximately 86% of them singletons. Losses at the gene ends were 5 bases for V and 7 bases for J; bases not matched to a gene: 10. The CDR3 is 14 residues long. CDR1 is MNHEY and CDR2 is SVGAGI in the germline V gene. Source material: PBMCs. The origin of this receptor is a woman between 18 and 29 years old in good health and CMV-seronegative. V gene TRBV6-5 combines with J gene TRBJ1-2; the match to TRBD1 covers 7 bases. CDR3 DNA sequence: TGTGCCAGCAGTCGGGGACAGTTCGGCGGTGGCTACACCTTC. Its translation: CASSRGQFGGGYTF.